The following is a T cell receptor (beta chain) sequence with its context. This CDR3 contains 12 residues. V lost 1 base to trimming and J lost 5 bases, with 3 bases between them. The germline V gene has CDR1 MDHEN and CDR2 SYDVKM. The data derive from a study of blood T cell repertoires in COVID-19. Study-wide context: Researchers got acute and convalescent COVID-19 samples from the United States, Italy and Spain. T cells, B-cell-depleted T cells, or PBMCs provided the cDNA or gDNA that served as material.

Per the original data handling: Amplified reference gene primers provided the basis for estimating nucleated cell counts. The protocol was immunoSEQ multiplex PCR, while the TCRdb copy is restricted to in-frame clones and leaves out a portion. V and J calls and clone size are given by that table; D and trimming were obtained from the DNA. The table includes 35,000 to 40,000 clones, roughly 90% detected once. This receptor was obtained from a man aged 65 to 79 with acute or convalescent COVID-19. The rearrangement uses TRBV28 and TRBJ1-5; D remains unclear. The sequencing input was peripheral blood. CDR3 in amino acids: CASSLFYQPQHF. The CDR3 DNA reads TGTGCCAGCAGTTTATTCTATCAGCCCCAGCATTTT.